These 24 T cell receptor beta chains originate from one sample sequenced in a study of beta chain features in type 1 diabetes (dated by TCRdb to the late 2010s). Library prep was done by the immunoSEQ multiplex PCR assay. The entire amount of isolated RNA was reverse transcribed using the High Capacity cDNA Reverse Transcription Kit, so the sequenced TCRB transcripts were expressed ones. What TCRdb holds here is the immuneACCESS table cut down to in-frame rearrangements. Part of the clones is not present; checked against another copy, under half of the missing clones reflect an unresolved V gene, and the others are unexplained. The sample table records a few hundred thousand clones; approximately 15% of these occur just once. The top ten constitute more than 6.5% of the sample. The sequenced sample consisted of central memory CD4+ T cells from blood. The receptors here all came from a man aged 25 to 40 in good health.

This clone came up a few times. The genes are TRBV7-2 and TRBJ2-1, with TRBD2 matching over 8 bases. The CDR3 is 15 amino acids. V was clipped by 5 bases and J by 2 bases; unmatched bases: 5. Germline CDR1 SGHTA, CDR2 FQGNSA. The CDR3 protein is CASSPASGPYNEQFF. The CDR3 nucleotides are TGTGCCAGCAGCCCAGCTAGCGGGCCCTACAATGAGCAGTTCTTC.

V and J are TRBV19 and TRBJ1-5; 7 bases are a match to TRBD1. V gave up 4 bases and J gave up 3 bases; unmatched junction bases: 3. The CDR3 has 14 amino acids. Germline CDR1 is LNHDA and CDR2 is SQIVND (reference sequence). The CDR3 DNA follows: TGTGCCAGTAGTAAGGGACAGAACAATCAGCCCCAGCATTTT. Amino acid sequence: CASSKGQNNQPQHF.

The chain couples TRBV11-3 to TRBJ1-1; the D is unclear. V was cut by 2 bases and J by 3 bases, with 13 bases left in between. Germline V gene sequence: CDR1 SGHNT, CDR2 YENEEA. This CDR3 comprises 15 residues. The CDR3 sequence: CASSLHAARDTEAFF. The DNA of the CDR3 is TGTGCCAGCAGCTTACACGCAGCTCGGGACACTGAAGCTTTCTTT. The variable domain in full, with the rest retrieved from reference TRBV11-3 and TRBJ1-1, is EAGVVQSPRYKIIEKKQPVAFWCNPISGHNTLYWYLQNLGQGPELLIRYENEEAVDDSQLPKDRFSAERLKGVDSTLKIQPAELGDSAVYLCASSLHAARDTEAFFGQGTRLTVV.

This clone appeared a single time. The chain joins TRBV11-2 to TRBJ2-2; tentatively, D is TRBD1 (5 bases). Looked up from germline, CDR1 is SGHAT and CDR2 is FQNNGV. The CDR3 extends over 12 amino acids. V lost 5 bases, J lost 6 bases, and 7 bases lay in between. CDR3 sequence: CASSQGAGELFF. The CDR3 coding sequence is TGTGCCAGCAGCCAGGGCGCCGGGGAGCTGTTTTTT.

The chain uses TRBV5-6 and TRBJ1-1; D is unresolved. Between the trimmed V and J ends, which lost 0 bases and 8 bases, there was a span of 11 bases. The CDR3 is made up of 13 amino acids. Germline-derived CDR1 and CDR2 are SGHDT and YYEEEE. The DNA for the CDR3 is TGTGCCAGCAGCTTGGCCTTATCGCTGGAAGCTTTCTTT. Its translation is CASSLALSLEAFF.

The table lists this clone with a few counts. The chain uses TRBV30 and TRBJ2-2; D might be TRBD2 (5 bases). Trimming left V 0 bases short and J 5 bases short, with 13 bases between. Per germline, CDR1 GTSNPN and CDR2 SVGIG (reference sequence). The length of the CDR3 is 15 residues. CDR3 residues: CAWSVDYPRTGELFF. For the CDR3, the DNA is TGTGCCTGGAGTGTCGACTACCCCAGAACCGGGGAGCTGTTTTTT.

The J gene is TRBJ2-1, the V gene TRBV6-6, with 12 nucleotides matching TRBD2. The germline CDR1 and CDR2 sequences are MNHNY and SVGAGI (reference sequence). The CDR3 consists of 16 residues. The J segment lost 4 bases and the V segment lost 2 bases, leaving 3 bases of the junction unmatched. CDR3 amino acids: CASSYTSGGIYNEQFF. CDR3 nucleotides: TGTGCCAGCAGTTACACTAGCGGGGGGATTTACAATGAGCAGTTCTTC.

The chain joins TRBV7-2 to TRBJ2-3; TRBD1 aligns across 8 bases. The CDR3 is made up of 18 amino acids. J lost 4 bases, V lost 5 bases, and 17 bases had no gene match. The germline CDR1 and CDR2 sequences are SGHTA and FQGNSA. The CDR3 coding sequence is TGTGCCAGCAGCCGTAACAGACCTGGACAGGGCAGTTCAGATACGCAGTATTTT. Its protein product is CASSRNRPGQGSSDTQYF. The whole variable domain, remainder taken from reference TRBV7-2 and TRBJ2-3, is GAGVSQSPSNKVTEKGKDVELRCDPISGHTALYWYRQSLGQGLEFLIYFQGNSAPDKSGLPSDRFSAERTGGSVSTLTIQRTQQEDSAVYLCASSRNRPGQGSSDTQYFGPGTRLTVL.

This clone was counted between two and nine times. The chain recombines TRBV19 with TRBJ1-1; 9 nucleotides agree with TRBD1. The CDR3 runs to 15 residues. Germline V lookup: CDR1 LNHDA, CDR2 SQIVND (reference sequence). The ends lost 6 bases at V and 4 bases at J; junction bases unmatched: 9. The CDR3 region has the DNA TGTGCCAGTAGACAGGGGGCCTTAGCTGTCACTGAAGCTTTCTTT. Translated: CASRQGALAVTEAFF.

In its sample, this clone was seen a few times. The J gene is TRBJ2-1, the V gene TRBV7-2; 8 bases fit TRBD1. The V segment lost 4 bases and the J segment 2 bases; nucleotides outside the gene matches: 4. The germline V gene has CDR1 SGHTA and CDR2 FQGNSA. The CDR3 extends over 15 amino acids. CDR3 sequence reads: CASSSRTGTYNEQFF. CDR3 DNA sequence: TGTGCCAGCAGCTCTAGGACAGGGACCTACAATGAGCAGTTCTTC.

CDR3 DNA sequence: TGTGCCAGCAGCCGGGACGCAGGGGAAAAACTGTTTTTT. Its protein is CASSRDAGEKLFF. V usage is TRBV7-7 and J usage is TRBJ1-4, with TRBD1 as a possible D gene (5 bases). Germline V gives CDR1 SSHAT, CDR2 FNYEAQ (reference sequence). V dropped 5 bases and J dropped 8 bases, with 12 bases sitting between them. The CDR3 spans 13 residues. Looking up the rest from reference TRBV7-7 and TRBJ1-4 gives the full variable domain: GAGVSQSPRYKVTKRGQDVTLRCDPISSHATLYWYQQALGQGPEFLTYFNYEAQPDKSGLPSDRFSAERPEGSISTLTIQRTEQRDSAMYRCASSRDAGEKLFFGSGTQLSVL.

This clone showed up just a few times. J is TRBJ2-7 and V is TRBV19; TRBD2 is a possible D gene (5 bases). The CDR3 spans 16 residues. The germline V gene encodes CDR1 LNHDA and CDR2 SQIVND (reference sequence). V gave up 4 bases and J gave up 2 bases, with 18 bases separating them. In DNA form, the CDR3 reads TGTGCCAGTAGTAAGGCCATGGACTTAAAGGCCTACGAGCAGTACTTC. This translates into CASSKAMDLKAYEQYF.

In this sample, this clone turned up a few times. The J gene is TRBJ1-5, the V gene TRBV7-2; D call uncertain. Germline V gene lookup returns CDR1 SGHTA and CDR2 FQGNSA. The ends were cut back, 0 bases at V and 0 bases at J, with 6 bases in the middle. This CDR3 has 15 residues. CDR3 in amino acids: CASSLAGNSNQPQHF. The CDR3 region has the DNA TGTGCCAGCAGCTTAGCCGGGAATAGCAATCAGCCCCAGCATTTT.

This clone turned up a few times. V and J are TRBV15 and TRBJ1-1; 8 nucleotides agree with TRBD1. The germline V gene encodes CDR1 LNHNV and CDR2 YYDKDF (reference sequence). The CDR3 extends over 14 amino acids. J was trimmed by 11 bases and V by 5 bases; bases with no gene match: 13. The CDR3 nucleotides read TGTGCCACCAGCCCGCGAAATACGGACAGGGTGGCTTTCTTT. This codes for CATSPRNTDRVAFF.

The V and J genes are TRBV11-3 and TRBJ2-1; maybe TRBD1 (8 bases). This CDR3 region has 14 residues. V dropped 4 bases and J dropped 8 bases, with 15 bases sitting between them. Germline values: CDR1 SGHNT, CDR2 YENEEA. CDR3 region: CASSSRTGRDEQFF. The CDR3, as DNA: TGTGCCAGCAGCTCGCGGACAGGGAGGGATGAGCAGTTCTTC.

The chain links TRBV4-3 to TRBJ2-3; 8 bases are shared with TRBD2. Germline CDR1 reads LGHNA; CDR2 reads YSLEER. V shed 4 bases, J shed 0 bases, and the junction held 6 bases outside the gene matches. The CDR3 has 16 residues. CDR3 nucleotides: TGCGCCAGCAGCCCCGGCGGGGGGCCTAGCACAGATACGCAGTATTTT. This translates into CASSPGGGPSTDTQYF.

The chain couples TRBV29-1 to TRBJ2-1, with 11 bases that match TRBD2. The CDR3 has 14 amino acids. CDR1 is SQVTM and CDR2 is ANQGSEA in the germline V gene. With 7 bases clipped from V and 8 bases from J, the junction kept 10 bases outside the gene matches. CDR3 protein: CSGRLAGKMDEQFF. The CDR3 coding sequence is TGCAGCGGGAGACTAGCGGGAAAGATGGATGAGCAGTTCTTC.

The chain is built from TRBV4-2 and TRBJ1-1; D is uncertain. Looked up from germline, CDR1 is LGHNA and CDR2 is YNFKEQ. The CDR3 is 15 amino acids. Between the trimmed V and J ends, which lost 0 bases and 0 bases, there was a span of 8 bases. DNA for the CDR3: TGTGCCAGCAGCCAAGAGAGCCAGGTGAACACTGAAGCTTTCTTT. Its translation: CASSQESQVNTEAFF.

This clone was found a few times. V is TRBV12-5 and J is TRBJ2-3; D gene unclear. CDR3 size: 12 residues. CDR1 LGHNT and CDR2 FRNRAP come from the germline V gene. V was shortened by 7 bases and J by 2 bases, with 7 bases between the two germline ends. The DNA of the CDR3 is TGTGCTAGTGATCCGAACACAGATACGCAGTATTTT. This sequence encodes CASDPNTDTQYF.

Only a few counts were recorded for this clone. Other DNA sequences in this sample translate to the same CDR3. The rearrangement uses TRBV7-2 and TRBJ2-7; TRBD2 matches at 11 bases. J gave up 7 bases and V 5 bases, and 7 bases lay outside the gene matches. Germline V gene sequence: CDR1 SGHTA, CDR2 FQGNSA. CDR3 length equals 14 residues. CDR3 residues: CASSTRLAGSEQYV. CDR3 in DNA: TGTGCCAGCAGCACAAGACTAGCGGGAAGTGAGCAGTACGTC.

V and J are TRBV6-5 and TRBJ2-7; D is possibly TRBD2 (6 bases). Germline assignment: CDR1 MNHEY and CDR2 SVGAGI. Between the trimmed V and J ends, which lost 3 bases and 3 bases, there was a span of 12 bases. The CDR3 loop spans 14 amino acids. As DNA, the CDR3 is TGTGCCAGCAGTTATGAGGGAGGCTACTACGAGCAGTACGTC. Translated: CASSYEGGYYEQYV.

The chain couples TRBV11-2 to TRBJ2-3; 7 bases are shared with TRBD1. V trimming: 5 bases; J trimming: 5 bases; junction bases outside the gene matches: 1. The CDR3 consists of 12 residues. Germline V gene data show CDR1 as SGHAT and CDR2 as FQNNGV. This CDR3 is CASSQGEDTQYF. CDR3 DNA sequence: TGTGCCAGCAGCCAGGGGGAAGATACGCAGTATTTT.

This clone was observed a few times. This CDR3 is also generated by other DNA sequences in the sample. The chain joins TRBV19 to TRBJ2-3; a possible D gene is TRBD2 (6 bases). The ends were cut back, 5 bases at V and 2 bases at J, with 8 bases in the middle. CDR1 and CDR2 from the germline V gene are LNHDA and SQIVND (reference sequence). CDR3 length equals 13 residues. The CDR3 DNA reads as TGTGCCAGTAGTGCGGGGAACACAGATACGCAGTATTTT. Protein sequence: CASSAGNTDTQYF.

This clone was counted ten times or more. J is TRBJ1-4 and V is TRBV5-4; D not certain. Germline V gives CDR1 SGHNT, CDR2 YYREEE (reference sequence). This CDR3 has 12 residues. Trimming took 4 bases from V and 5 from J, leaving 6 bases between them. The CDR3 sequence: CASSRSNEKLFF. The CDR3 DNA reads TGTGCCAGCAGCCGGTCGAATGAAAAACTGTTTTTT.